This TCR beta chain derives from a study of blood T cell repertoires in COVID-19. Study at large: T cells, B-cell-depleted T cells, or PBMCs provided the cDNA or gDNA that served as material.

In the authors' methods: Amplified reference gene primers provided the basis for estimating nucleated cell counts. Profiled with immunoSEQ multiplex PCR; TCRdb holds only in-frame clones, not every one. The V and J calls and clone size are taken from that table; D and trimming were inferred from the DNA. The table shows some 130,000 clones, with around four fifths occurring only once. Participant age was roughly 18 to 95 years, and participants resided in fewer than 25 US areas. Donors of Cohort 3 who recovered were those that had two negative PCRs, clearance, or symptom resolution. Sequenced input: PBMCs or T cells enriched from blood (not recorded which). The source is a man between 25 and 39 years old who had recovered from COVID-19.

CDR3 nucleotides: TGCGCCAGCAGTCCCGGGACAGCTTCCTACGAGCAGTACTTC. This sequence encodes CASSPGTASYEQYF. This rearrangement joins TRBV5-1 to TRBJ2-7; 7 nucleotides match TRBD1. The germline CDR1 and CDR2 sequences are SGHRS and YFSETQ. There are 14 residues in the CDR3. V lost 5 bases, J lost 1 base, and 6 bases stayed unmatched. The complete variable domain, with remaining parts taken from reference TRBV5-1 and TRBJ2-7, reads KAGVTQTPRYLIKTRGQQVTLSCSPISGHRSVSWYQQTPGQGLQFLFEYFSETQRNKGNFPGRFSGRQFSNSRSEMNVSTLELGDSALYLCASSPGTASYEQYFGPGTRLTVT.